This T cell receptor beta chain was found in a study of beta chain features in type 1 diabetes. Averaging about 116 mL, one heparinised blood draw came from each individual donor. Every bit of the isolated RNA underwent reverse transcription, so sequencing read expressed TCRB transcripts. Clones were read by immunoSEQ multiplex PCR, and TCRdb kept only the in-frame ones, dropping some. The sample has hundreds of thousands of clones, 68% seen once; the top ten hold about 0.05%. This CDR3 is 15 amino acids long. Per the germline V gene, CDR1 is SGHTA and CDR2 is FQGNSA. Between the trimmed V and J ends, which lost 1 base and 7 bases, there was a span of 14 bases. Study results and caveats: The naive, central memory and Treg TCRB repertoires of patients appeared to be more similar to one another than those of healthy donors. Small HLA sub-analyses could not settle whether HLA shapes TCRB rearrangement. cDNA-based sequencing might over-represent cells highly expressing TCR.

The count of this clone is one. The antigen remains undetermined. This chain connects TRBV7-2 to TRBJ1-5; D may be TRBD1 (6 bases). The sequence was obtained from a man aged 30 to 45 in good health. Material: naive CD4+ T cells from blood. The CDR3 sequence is CASSLVSGDKQPQHF. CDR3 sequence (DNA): TGTGCCAGCAGCTTAGTGTCAGGGGATAAACAGCCCCAGCATTTT.